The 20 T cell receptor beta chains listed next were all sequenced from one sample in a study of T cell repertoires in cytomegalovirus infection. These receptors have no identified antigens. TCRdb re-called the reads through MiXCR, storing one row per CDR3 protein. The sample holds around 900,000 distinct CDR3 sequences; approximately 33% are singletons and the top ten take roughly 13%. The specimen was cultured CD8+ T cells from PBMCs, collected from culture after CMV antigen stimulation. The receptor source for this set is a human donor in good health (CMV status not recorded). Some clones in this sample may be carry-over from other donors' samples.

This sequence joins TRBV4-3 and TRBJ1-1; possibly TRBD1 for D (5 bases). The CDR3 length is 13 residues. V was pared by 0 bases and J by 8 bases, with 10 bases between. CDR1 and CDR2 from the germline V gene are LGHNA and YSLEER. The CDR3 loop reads CASSQDPGSEAFF. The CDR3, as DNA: TGCGCCAGCAGCCAAGATCCAGGGAGCGAAGCTTTCTTT.

The CDR3 bases are TGTGCCACCAGCACCCAGCGGGGCAGCTACAATGAGCAGTTCTTC. It specifies CATSTQRGSYNEQFF. The gene calls are TRBV15 and TRBJ2-1; 7 bases map to TRBD2. V was pared by 4 bases and J by 3 bases, with 6 bases of the junction left unmatched. Germline V gives CDR1 LNHNV, CDR2 YYDKDF (reference sequence). The CDR3 runs to 15 residues.

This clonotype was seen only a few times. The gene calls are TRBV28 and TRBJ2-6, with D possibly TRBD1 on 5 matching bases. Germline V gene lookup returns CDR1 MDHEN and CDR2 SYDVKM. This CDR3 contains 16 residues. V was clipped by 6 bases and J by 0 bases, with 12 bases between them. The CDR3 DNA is TGTGCCAGCAGAATACACGACAGCTCTGGGGCCAACGTCCTGACTTTC. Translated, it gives CASRIHDSSGANVLTF.

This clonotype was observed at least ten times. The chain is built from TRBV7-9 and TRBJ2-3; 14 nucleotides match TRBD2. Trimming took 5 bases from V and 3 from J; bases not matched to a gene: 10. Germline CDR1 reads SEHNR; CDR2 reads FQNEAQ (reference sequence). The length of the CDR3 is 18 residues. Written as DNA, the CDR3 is TGTGCCAGCAGCCGTGGGACTAGCGGGGGCCTCGCGACAGATACGCAGTATTTT. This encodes CASSRGTSGGLATDTQYF.

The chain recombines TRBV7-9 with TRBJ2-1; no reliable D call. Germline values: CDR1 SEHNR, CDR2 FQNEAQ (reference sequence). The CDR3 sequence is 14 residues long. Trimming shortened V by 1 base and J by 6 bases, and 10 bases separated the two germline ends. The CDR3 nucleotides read TGTGCCAGCAGCTTAGGCCCGTGGGGCAATGAGCAGTTCTTC. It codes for CASSLGPWGNEQFF.

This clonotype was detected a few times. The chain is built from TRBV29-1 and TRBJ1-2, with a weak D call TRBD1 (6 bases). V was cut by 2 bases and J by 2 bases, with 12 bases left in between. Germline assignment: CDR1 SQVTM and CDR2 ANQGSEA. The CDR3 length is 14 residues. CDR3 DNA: TGCAGCGTTGAAAAAACAGGGCGGAACTATGGCTACACCTTC. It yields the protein CSVEKTGRNYGYTF.

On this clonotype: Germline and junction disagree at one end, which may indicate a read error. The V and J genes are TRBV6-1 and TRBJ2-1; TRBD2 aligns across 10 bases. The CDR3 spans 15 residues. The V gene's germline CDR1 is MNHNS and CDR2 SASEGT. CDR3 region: CASSISGGSGNERFF. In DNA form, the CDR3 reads TGTGCCAGCAGTATTAGCGGGGGGAGTGGTAATGAGCGGTTCTTC.

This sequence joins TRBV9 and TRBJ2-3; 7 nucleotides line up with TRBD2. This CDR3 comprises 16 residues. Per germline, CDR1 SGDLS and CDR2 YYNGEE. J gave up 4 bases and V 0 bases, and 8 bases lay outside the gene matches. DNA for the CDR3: TGTGCCAGCAGCGTAGGGCGGGGGAGAGGCCCAGATACGCAGTATTTT. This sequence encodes CASSVGRGRGPDTQYF.

Written as DNA, the CDR3 is TGTGCCAGCAGCCCCCGGGGACGCTACGAGAACACCGGGGAGCTGTTTTTT. It specifies CASSPRGRYENTGELFF. The chain employs TRBV3-1 and TRBJ2-2; D is perhaps TRBD1 or TRBD2 (5 bases each). Trimming cost V 4 bases and J 1 base, with 16 bases left between them. Germline CDR1 is LGHDT and CDR2 is YNNKEL (reference sequence). This CDR3 contains 17 residues.

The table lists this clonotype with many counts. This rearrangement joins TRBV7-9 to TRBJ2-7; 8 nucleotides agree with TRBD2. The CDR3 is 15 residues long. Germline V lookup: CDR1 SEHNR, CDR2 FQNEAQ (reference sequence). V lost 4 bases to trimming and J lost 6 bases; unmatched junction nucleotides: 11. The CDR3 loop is CASSSPGGQGVEQYF. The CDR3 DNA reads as TGTGCCAGCAGCTCCCCGGGGGGGCAGGGCGTCGAGCAGTACTTC.

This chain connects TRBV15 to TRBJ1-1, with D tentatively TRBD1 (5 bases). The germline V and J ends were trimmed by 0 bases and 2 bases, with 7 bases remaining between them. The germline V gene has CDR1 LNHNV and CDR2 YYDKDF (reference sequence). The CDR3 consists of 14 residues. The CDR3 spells CATSRETVNTEAFF. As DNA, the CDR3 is TGTGCCACCAGCAGAGAGACAGTTAACACTGAAGCTTTCTTT.

The CDR3 DNA follows: TGTGCCAGCAGTTGGGCAGGGTCTAGCAATGAGCAGTTCTTC. Its protein product is CASSWAGSSNEQFF. The chain recombines TRBV2 with TRBJ2-1; the D gene is possibly TRBD1 (5 bases). This CDR3 comprises 14 residues. From germline, CDR1 is SNHLY and CDR2 FYNNEI. V lost 5 bases to trimming and J lost 6 bases, with 14 bases between them.

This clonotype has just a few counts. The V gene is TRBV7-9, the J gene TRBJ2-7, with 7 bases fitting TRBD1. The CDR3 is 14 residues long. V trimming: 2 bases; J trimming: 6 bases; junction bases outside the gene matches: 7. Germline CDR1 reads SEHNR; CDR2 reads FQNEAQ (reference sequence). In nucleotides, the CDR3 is TGTGCCAGCAGCTTACAGGCAGGGGGTCGCGAGCAGTACTTC. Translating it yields CASSLQAGGREQYF.

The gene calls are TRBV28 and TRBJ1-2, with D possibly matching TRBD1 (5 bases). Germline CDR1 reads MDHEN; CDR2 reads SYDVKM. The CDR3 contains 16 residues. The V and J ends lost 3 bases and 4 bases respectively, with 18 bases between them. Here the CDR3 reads CASSFNWDLYSYGYTF. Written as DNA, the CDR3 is TGTGCCAGCAGTTTCAATTGGGACCTATATTCCTATGGCTACACCTTC.

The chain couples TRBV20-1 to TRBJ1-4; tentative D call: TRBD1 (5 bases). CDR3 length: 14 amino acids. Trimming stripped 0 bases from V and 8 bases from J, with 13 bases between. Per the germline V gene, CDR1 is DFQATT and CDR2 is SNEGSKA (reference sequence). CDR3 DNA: TGCAGTGCTAGAGACAGGGCGCCCGACGAAAAACTGTTTTTT. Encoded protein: CSARDRAPDEKLFF.

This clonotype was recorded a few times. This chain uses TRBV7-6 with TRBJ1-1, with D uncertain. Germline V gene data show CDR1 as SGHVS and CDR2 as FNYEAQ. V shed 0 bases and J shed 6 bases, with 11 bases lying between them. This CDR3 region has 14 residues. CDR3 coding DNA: TGTGCCAGCAGCTTAGCGGGGTCAAGAGCTGAAGCTTTCTTT. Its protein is CASSLAGSRAEAFF.

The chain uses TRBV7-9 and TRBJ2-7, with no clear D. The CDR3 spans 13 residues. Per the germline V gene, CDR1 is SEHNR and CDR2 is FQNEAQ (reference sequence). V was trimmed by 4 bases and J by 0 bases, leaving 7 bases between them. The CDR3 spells CASSYLNSYEQYF. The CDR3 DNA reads TGTGCCAGCAGCTATCTGAACTCCTACGAGCAGTACTTC.

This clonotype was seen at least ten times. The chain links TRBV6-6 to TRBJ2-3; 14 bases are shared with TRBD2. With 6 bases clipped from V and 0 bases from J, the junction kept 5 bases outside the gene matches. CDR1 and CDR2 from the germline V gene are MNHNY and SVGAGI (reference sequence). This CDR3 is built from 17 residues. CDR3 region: CASRMTSGGASTDTQYF. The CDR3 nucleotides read TGTGCCAGCAGGATGACTAGCGGGGGGGCGAGCACAGATACGCAGTATTTT.

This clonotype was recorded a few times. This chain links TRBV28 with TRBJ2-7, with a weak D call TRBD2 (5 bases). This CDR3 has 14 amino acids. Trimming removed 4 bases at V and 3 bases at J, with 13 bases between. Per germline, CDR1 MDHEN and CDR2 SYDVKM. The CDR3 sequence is CASSSQRVGYEQYV. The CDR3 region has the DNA TGTGCCAGCAGTTCCCAGAGGGTGGGCTACGAGCAGTACGTC.

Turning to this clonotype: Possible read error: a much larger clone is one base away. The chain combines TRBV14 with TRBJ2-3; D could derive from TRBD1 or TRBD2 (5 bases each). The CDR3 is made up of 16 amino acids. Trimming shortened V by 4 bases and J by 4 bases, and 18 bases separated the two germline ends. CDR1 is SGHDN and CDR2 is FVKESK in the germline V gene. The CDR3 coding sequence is TGTGCCAGCAGCCCCTCGGGACCTTGGGATGCAGATACGCAGTATTTT. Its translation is CASSPSGPWDADTQYF.